A single sample is the source of the 5 T cell receptor beta chains below, sequenced in a study of T cells in Graves' hyperthyroidism and ophthalmopathy. Using RNA transcripts as the source, TCR beta CDR3 regions were amplified. When the TCR CDR3 underwent first-round RT-PCR, the HTBI primer set was used. TCRdb analysed the multiplex PCR reads with MiXCR anew, one entry per CDR3 protein. Among around 300,000 distinct CDR3 sequences listed, 13% were seen once. Sequencing used blood. The source of these receptors is a woman between 25 and 40 years old with Graves' hyperthyroidism that later progressed to Graves' ophthalmopathy.

Ten or more counts support this clonotype. The chain has TRBV7-3 and TRBJ2-1, with a possible D match to TRBD1 (6 bases). The germline V gene encodes CDR1 SGHTA and CDR2 FQGTGA. Trimming stripped 3 bases from V and 7 bases from J, with 10 bases between. This CDR3 comprises 13 residues. The DNA of the CDR3 is TGTGCCAGCAGCTTTGTTAGGGGGAATGAGCAGTTCTTC. Protein: CASSFVRGNEQFF.

The genes are TRBV19 and TRBJ2-7, with 9 bases aligning to TRBD1. The CDR3 totals 13 residues. Unmatched junction bases numbered 4, after V lost 6 bases and J lost 4 bases. Germline loops: CDR1 LNHDA, CDR2 SQIVND (reference sequence). Written as DNA, the CDR3 is TGTGCCAGTAGGGGACAGGGAGGTTACGAGCAGTACTTC. Its translation: CASRGQGGYEQYF. The full variable domain, completed using reference TRBV19 and TRBJ2-7, is DGGITQSPKYLFRKEGQNVTLSCEQNLNHDAMYWYRQDPGQGLRLIYYSQIVNDFQKGDIAEGYSVSREKKESFPLTVTSAQKNPTAFYLCASRGQGGYEQYFGPGTRLTVT.

V usage is TRBV9 and J usage is TRBJ2-7; no clear D gene. The V end lost 0 bases, the J end lost 3 bases, and 10 bases lay between the germline ends. The CDR3 has 14 residues. The germline V gene encodes CDR1 SGDLS and CDR2 YYNGEE. The CDR3 region has the DNA TGTGCCAGCAGCGTAGCTCCGGATTTCTACGAGCAGTACTTC. Protein product: CASSVAPDFYEQYF. The variable domain in full, completed from reference TRBV9 and TRBJ2-7, reads DSGVTQTPKHLITATGQRVTLRCSPRSGDLSVYWYQQSLDQGLQFLIQYYNGEERAKGNILERFSAQQFPDLHSELNLSSLELGDSALYFCASSVAPDFYEQYFGPGTRLTVT.

This clonotype was picked up many times. V usage is TRBV7-9 and J usage is TRBJ1-1, with D unclear. CDR3 length: 13 amino acids. Deletions cut 3 bases from V and 1 base from J, with 6 bases between. The V gene's germline CDR1 is SEHNR and CDR2 FQNEAQ (reference sequence). The CDR3 is CASSFQANTEAFF. The CDR3 DNA reads TGTGCCAGCAGCTTCCAGGCGAACACTGAAGCTTTCTTT.

This clonotype was recorded many times. The chain has TRBV12-3 or TRBV12-4 and TRBJ2-1, with TRBD2 matching over 11 bases. J lost 2 bases, V lost 6 bases, and 6 bases had no gene match. This CDR3 is 16 amino acids long. The CDR3 DNA reads as TGTGCCAGCAGCCGAGGGACTAGCGGTACCTACAATGAGCAGTTCTTC. Translated: CASSRGTSGTYNEQFF.